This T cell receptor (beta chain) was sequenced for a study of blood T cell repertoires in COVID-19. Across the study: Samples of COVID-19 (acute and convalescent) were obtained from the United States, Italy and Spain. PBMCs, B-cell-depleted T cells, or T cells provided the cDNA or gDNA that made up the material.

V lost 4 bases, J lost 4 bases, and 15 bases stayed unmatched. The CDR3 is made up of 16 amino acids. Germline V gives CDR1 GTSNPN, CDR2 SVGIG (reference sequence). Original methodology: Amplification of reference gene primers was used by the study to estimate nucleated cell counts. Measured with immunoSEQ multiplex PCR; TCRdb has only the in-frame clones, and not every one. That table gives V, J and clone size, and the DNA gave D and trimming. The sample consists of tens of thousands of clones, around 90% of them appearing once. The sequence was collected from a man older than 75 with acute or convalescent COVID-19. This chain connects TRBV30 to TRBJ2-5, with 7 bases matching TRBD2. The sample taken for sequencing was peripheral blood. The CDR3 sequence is CAWNRPSGGSRETQYF. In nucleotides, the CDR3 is TGTGCCTGGAACCGCCCGTCGGGCGGGAGTAGAGAGACCCAGTACTTC.